This section outlines one T cell receptor (beta chain) sequence together with its context. The data belong to a study of blood T cell repertoires in COVID-19. Across the whole study: COVID-19 samples, acute and convalescent, were from the United States, Italy and Spain. Sources were T cells, B-cell-depleted T cells, or PBMCs; the material itself was cDNA or gDNA.

CDR3 length: 15 amino acids. Per germline, CDR1 SGDLS and CDR2 YYNGEE. V dropped 0 bases and J dropped 3 bases, with 11 bases sitting between them. As processed by the authors: By means of reference gene primer amplification, nucleated cell counts were estimated. Only in-frame clones appear in the TCRdb table, and some are missing; sequencing was by immunoSEQ multiplex PCR. The V and J calls and the clone size are those of that table, but D and trimming were determined from the DNA. The sample shows about 59,000 clones, roughly 85% of them seen only once. The TCR sequence derives from a human donor in a cohort sampled during active COVID-19. Source material: peripheral blood. The gene calls are TRBV9 and TRBJ2-3, with D possibly matching TRBD2 (6 bases). In DNA, the CDR3 is TGTGCCAGCAGCGTAGTGGCAGGGAGGACAGATACGCAGTATTTT. Its protein is CASSVVAGRTDTQYF.